The 6 T cell receptor delta chains given below trace back to one sample, sequenced in a study of Vδ1+ human thymocytes. Study-wide results and caveats: Highly polyclonal TRG and TRD repertoires with Gaussian CDR3 length distributions appeared in thymus.

The template was reverse-transcribed extracted RNA. Pooled V-gene forward primers with one constant-region reverse primer generated the CDR3 amplicons by multiplex PCR. TCRdb made new clone calls on the multiplex PCR reads using CATT. The profile shows 70,000 or so delta-chain clones, around 34% of them singletons. These receptors lack a known antigen. Material: Vdelta1+ gamma-delta thymocytes from the thymus. Subset meaning: FACS-sorted CD3+ TCRalphabeta- TCRVdelta1+ TCRVdelta2- thymocytes. These receptors came from a boy in the first two years of life who had congenital heart surgery.

This clone was seen a handful of times. This sequence joins TRDV1 and TRDJ1; D gene unclear. The CDR3 has 22 residues. Germline CDR1 TSWWSYY, CDR2 QGS. The V and J ends lost 0 bases and 3 bases respectively, with 32 bases between them. CDR3 sequence (DNA): TGTGCTCTTGGGGAACTAGTTCCGAAAAATCCCAGACGGTACGCCGGAGCCGATAAACTCATCTTT. Its translation is CALGELVPKNPRRYAGADKLIF.

A few counts support this clone. V and J are TRDV1 and TRDJ1, with no clear D. Germline-derived CDR1 and CDR2 are TSWWSYY and QGS. The CDR3 is 15 amino acids. V lost 4 bases, J lost 0 bases, and 12 bases lay in between. The CDR3 sequence: CALGGFSYDTDKLIF. The DNA of the CDR3 is TGTGCTCTTGGGGGCTTTTCATATGACACCGATAAACTCATCTTT.

This chain connects TRDV1 to TRDJ1, with D possibly TRDD2 on 5 matching bases. Germline CDR1 reads TSWWSYY; CDR2 reads QGS. The CDR3 has 17 amino acids. The V end lost 2 bases, the J end lost 7 bases, and 23 bases lay between the germline ends. CDR3 sequence: CALGEGMSPSLLGKLIF. The CDR3 nucleotides read TGTGCTCTTGGGGAAGGCATGTCCCCCAGCCTCCTAGGTAAACTCATCTTT.

This clone was seen only once. The gene calls are TRDV1 and TRDJ1; a weak D match, TRDD3 (5 bases). With 1 base removed from V and 1 base from J, the gap between germline ends came to 13 bases. This CDR3 has 16 amino acids. Germline assignment: CDR1 TSWWSYY and CDR2 QGS. CDR3 residues: CALGEHLGVFTDKLIF. CDR3 sequence (DNA): TGTGCTCTTGGGGAACACCTGGGTGTTTTCACCGATAAACTCATCTTT.

This clone is categorized as medium-sized. This chain connects TRDV2 to TRDJ1; the D is unclear. Trimming removed 0 bases at V and 4 bases at J, with 26 bases between. CDR3 length: 19 amino acids. Germline V gene lookup returns CDR1 GEAIGNYY and CDR2 EKD. DNA of the CDR3: TGTGCCTGTGACACCGGCCTCGAGAATGAACTAAAGATGGTCGATAAACTCATCTTT. As protein: CACDTGLENELKMVDKLIF.

The table lists this clone with a count of one. The chain couples TRDV1 to TRDJ1, with D perhaps given as TRDD2 or TRDD3 (6 bases each). The V end lost 3 bases, the J end lost 1 base, and 27 bases lay between the germline ends. CDR3 length: 20 amino acids. The germline gives CDR1 TSWWSYY, CDR2 QGS. CDR3 loop: CALGDLPDWGLHRTTDKLIF. The CDR3 coding sequence is TGTGCTCTTGGGGACCTTCCAGATTGGGGGCTCCACCGGACCACCGATAAACTCATCTTT.